A single T cell receptor beta chain is shown here with its context. This sample is part of a study of blood T cell repertoires in COVID-19. In the original processing: The authors estimated nucleated cell counts from reference gene primer amplification. Only in-frame clones appear in the TCRdb table, and some are missing; sequencing was by immunoSEQ multiplex PCR. V, J and clone size derive from that table, while D and trimming were established from the DNA sequence. Here the sample spans 150,000 to 200,000 clones, about 88% being singletons. The CDR3 extends over 18 amino acids. Germline loops: CDR1 SNHLY, CDR2 FYNNEI. V lost 6 bases and J lost 0; bases outside the gene matches: 11.

The TCR sequence derives from a woman aged 45-65 years with COVID-19, enrolled during active disease. The chain couples TRBV2 to TRBJ2-6; 7 positions match TRBD1. Sequenced sample: peripheral blood. The CDR3 DNA sequence: TGTGCCAGCAGCTGGACAGGAGATGAGAGCTCTGGGGCCAACGTCCTGACTTTC. Residues: CASSWTGDESSGANVLTF.